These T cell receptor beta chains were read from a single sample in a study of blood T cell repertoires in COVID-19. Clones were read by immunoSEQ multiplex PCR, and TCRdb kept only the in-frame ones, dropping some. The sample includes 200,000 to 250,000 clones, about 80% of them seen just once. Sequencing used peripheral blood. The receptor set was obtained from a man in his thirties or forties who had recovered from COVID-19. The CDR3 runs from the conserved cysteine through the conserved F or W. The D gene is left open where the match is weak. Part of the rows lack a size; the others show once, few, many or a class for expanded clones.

CDR3 DNA: TGCGCCAGCAGCTGGGGAGGGGGGCGACGCACAGATACGCAGTATTTT; CDR3 protein: CASSWGGGRRTDTQYF; J gene: TRBJ2-3; clone size: NA; V gene: TRBV5-1; D gene: NA
CDR3 DNA: TGTGCCAGCAGCTTGGGTGGGAGGGATACGCAGTATTTT; CDR3 protein: CASSLGGRDTQYF; J gene: TRBJ2-3; clone size: NA; V gene: TRBV7-3; D gene: NA
CDR3 DNA: TGCAGCGTAGCAGGGGGCGAAGAGACCCAGTACTTC; CDR3 protein: CSVAGGEETQYF; J gene: TRBJ2-5; clone size: NA; V gene: TRBV29-1; D gene: TRBD1
CDR3 DNA: TGCAGCGTGACAGTCTCTGGAAACACCATATATTTT; CDR3 protein: CSVTVSGNTIYF; J gene: TRBJ1-3; clone size: NA; V gene: TRBV29-1; D gene: NA
CDR3 DNA: TGTGCCACCAGTGAACCCGGGACAGGGAACGCCGGGGAGCTGTTTTTT; CDR3 protein: CATSEPGTGNAGELFF; J gene: TRBJ2-2; clone size: NA; V gene: TRBV24-1; D gene: TRBD1
CDR3 DNA: TGTGCCAGTAGTCTGGACAGGGTGTTCCCAGATACGCAGTATTTT; CDR3 protein: CASSLDRVFPDTQYF; J gene: TRBJ2-3; clone size: NA; V gene: TRBV19; D gene: TRBD1
CDR3 DNA: TGCAGCGTTGAGGTGCAGGGGCCGAACACTGAAGCTTTCTTT; CDR3 protein: CSVEVQGPNTEAFF; J gene: TRBJ1-1; clone size: NA; V gene: TRBV29-1; D gene: NA
CDR3 DNA: TGTGCCAGCAGTGAGGGGACAGGGCCTCAGCCCCAGCATTTT; CDR3 protein: CASSEGTGPQPQHF; J gene: TRBJ1-5; clone size: NA; V gene: TRBV6-1; D gene: TRBD1
CDR3 DNA: TGCGCCAGCAGCTTGGGATGGGAACGGGGTATCACTGAAGCTTTCTTT; CDR3 protein: CASSLGWERGITEAFF; J gene: TRBJ1-1; clone size: many; V gene: TRBV5-1; D gene: NA
CDR3 DNA: TGTGCCAGCAGCTTGGAACCGGCAGATGGAGACTATGGCTACACCTTC; CDR3 protein: CASSLEPADGDYGYTF; J gene: TRBJ1-2; clone size: NA; V gene: TRBV5-4; D gene: NA
CDR3 DNA: TGTGCCAGCAGCGCACTTTTCGACGGGGGACCAAAAGATACGCAGTATTTT; CDR3 protein: CASSALFDGGPKDTQYF; J gene: TRBJ2-3; clone size: NA; V gene: TRBV9; D gene: NA
CDR3 DNA: TGTGCCAGCAGGCGAGGGATGAACACTGAAGCTTTCTTT; CDR3 protein: CASRRGMNTEAFF; J gene: TRBJ1-1; clone size: NA; V gene: TRBV6-5; D gene: NA
CDR3 DNA: TGTGCCAGCAGTTACCAGGGAGGGTTGGAAGAGACCCAGTACTTC; CDR3 protein: CASSYQGGLEETQYF; J gene: TRBJ2-5; clone size: NA; V gene: TRBV6-5; D gene: TRBD2
CDR3 DNA: TGTGCCAGCAGCCTGAGCGGGGGTTCCACAGATACGCAGTATTTT; CDR3 protein: CASSLSGGSTDTQYF; J gene: TRBJ2-3; clone size: NA; V gene: TRBV5-4; D gene: TRBD2
CDR3 DNA: TGTGCCAGCAGCGCTACATGGGCCTACACTGAAGCTTTCTTT; CDR3 protein: CASSATWAYTEAFF; J gene: TRBJ1-1; clone size: once; V gene: TRBV14; D gene: NA
CDR3 DNA: TGTGCCAGCAGCCAACGGTTTACGGTGAACCAAGAGACCCAGTACTTC; CDR3 protein: CASSQRFTVNQETQYF; J gene: TRBJ2-5; clone size: NA; V gene: TRBV3-1/TRBV3-2; D gene: NA
CDR3 DNA: TGTGCCAGCAGACGCGGACAGGCGATAAAAGAGACCCAGTACTTC; CDR3 protein: CASRRGQAIKETQYF; J gene: TRBJ2-5; clone size: NA; V gene: TRBV5-5; D gene: TRBD1
CDR3 DNA: TGTGCCAGCTCACCCGGGACAGGGGACACTGAAGCTTTCTTT; CDR3 protein: CASSPGTGDTEAFF; J gene: TRBJ1-1; clone size: few; V gene: TRBV18; D gene: TRBD1
CDR3 DNA: TGCAGCGTTCAGTACAGGGGCCTGAGAATGAACACTGAAGCTTTCTTT; CDR3 protein: CSVQYRGLRMNTEAFF; J gene: TRBJ1-1; clone size: NA; V gene: TRBV29-1; D gene: TRBD1
CDR3 DNA: TGTGCCAGCTCACCCCTTGTCGGGGGGATTTCGAACACTGAAGCTTTCTTT; CDR3 protein: CASSPLVGGISNTEAFF; J gene: TRBJ1-1; clone size: NA; V gene: TRBV18; D gene: NA
CDR3 DNA: TGTGCCAGCAGTTACGGCGGGTCACCCCTCCACTTT; CDR3 protein: CASSYGGSPLHF; J gene: TRBJ1-6; clone size: NA; V gene: TRBV6-5; D gene: NA
CDR3 DNA: TGTGCCATCAGTGAGTCGAGTGGCAGCGGGGGGGCGTATGAGCAGTTCTTC; CDR3 protein: CAISESSGSGGAYEQFF; J gene: TRBJ2-1; clone size: NA; V gene: TRBV10-3; D gene: TRBD2
CDR3 DNA: TGTGCCAGCAGTTTTTCGGGGGAAAAACTGTTTTTT; CDR3 protein: CASSFSGEKLFF; J gene: TRBJ1-4; clone size: NA; V gene: TRBV12-3/TRBV12-4; D gene: NA
CDR3 DNA: TGTGCCAGCAGCTTAGTCCCCTCTGAAAAACTGTTTTTT; CDR3 protein: CASSLVPSEKLFF; J gene: TRBJ1-4; clone size: NA; V gene: TRBV7-2; D gene: NA
CDR3 DNA: TGTGCCAGCAGCGTAGTACCAGGGGGCCTGAACACTGAAGCTTTCTTT; CDR3 protein: CASSVVPGGLNTEAFF; J gene: TRBJ1-1; clone size: NA; V gene: TRBV9; D gene: TRBD1
CDR3 DNA: TGTGCCAGCAGCTCCGCGGGAGGGGCGAAAGATACGCAGTATTTT; CDR3 protein: CASSSAGGAKDTQYF; J gene: TRBJ2-3; clone size: NA; V gene: TRBV5-8; D gene: TRBD2
CDR3 DNA: TGTGCCAGCAGCTCTTCCCGGACAAGCACCTACGAGCAGTACTTC; CDR3 protein: CASSSSRTSTYEQYF; J gene: TRBJ2-7; clone size: NA; V gene: TRBV7-3; D gene: NA
CDR3 DNA: TGTGCCAGCAAATCGGGGGATTATAATTCACCCCTCCACTTT; CDR3 protein: CASKSGDYNSPLHF; J gene: TRBJ1-6; clone size: few; V gene: TRBV6-6; D gene: NA
CDR3 DNA: TGTGCCAGCAGCTCAGGGGGCTTGCGCACTGAAGCTTTCTTT; CDR3 protein: CASSSGGLRTEAFF; J gene: TRBJ1-1; clone size: NA; V gene: TRBV28; D gene: TRBD1
CDR3 DNA: TGTGCCAGCAGTTACAGGGGGTCCAATGAAAAACTGTTTTTT; CDR3 protein: CASSYRGSNEKLFF; J gene: TRBJ1-4; clone size: NA; V gene: TRBV27; D gene: TRBD1
CDR3 DNA: TGTGCCAGCAGGAAGGGACAGGGGGATGGTGGAACTGAAGCTTTCTTT; CDR3 protein: CASRKGQGDGGTEAFF; J gene: TRBJ1-1; clone size: NA; V gene: TRBV2; D gene: TRBD1
CDR3 DNA: TGTGCCAGCAGCTTGGAGGCTAGCGGAAGCACAGATACGCAGTATTTT; CDR3 protein: CASSLEASGSTDTQYF; J gene: TRBJ2-3; clone size: NA; V gene: TRBV5-4; D gene: TRBD2
CDR3 DNA: TGTGCCAGCAGCGTAGTATCTCAGGGCGGCTCCTACAATGAGCAGTTCTTC; CDR3 protein: CASSVVSQGGSYNEQFF; J gene: TRBJ2-1; clone size: NA; V gene: TRBV9; D gene: NA
CDR3 DNA: TGTGCCAGCAGCCCTTATAATGAAAAACTGTTTTTT; CDR3 protein: CASSPYNEKLFF; J gene: TRBJ1-4; clone size: NA; V gene: TRBV7-9; D gene: NA
CDR3 DNA: TGTGCCAGCTCACCACCACGGGGATCCGGTGAGCAGTTCTTC; CDR3 protein: CASSPPRGSGEQFF; J gene: TRBJ2-1; clone size: few; V gene: TRBV18; D gene: NA
CDR3 DNA: TGTGCCAGCAGGGAATCGCTCAGGGGAAAGGGCTACACCTTC; CDR3 protein: CASRESLRGKGYTF; J gene: TRBJ1-2; clone size: NA; V gene: TRBV2; D gene: NA
CDR3 DNA: TGTGCCAGCAGCGTAGACTTACCTGAAGCTTTCTTT; CDR3 protein: CASSVDLPEAFF; J gene: TRBJ1-1; clone size: NA; V gene: TRBV9; D gene: NA
CDR3 DNA: TGTGCCAGCCGGTCGGGACTCATCAATTCACCCCTCCACTTT; CDR3 protein: CASRSGLINSPLHF; J gene: TRBJ1-6; clone size: NA; V gene: TRBV6-5; D gene: NA
CDR3 DNA: TGTGCCAGCAGCTTTTCTAGCGTCAGCACAGATACGCAGTATTTT; CDR3 protein: CASSFSSVSTDTQYF; J gene: TRBJ2-3; clone size: NA; V gene: TRBV7-9; D gene: NA
CDR3 DNA: TGCGCCAGCAGCCAGGGGACAGGGAACTATGGCTACACCTTC; CDR3 protein: CASSQGTGNYGYTF; J gene: TRBJ1-2; clone size: NA; V gene: TRBV4-1; D gene: TRBD1
CDR3 DNA: TGTGCCAGCAGTTCAATTCAGGGACAGCCGTACCAAGAGACCCAGTACTTC; CDR3 protein: CASSSIQGQPYQETQYF; J gene: TRBJ2-5; clone size: once; V gene: TRBV27; D gene: TRBD1
CDR3 DNA: TGCGCCAGCAGCCCAGACCTGGGACAGGGGTTTGGCTACACCTTC; CDR3 protein: CASSPDLGQGFGYTF; J gene: TRBJ1-2; clone size: NA; V gene: TRBV4-1; D gene: TRBD1
CDR3 DNA: TGTGCCAGCAGCTTAGACAGGGTGGCTGAAGCTTTCTTT; CDR3 protein: CASSLDRVAEAFF; J gene: TRBJ1-1; clone size: NA; V gene: TRBV11-2; D gene: NA
CDR3 DNA: TGCGCCAGCAGCTTTCAGCGGGGGTACAATGAGCAGTTCTTC; CDR3 protein: CASSFQRGYNEQFF; J gene: TRBJ2-1; clone size: once; V gene: TRBV5-1; D gene: TRBD2
CDR3 DNA: TGTGCCAGCAGCGACCGGAGTACGGGTGCGCCCCAGCATTTT; CDR3 protein: CASSDRSTGAPQHF; J gene: TRBJ1-5; clone size: few; V gene: TRBV2; D gene: NA
CDR3 DNA: TGCGCCAGCAGCTACCAGGGACAGGCGAACGAGCAGTACTTC; CDR3 protein: CASSYQGQANEQYF; J gene: TRBJ2-7; clone size: NA; V gene: TRBV5-1; D gene: TRBD1
CDR3 DNA: TGTGCCAGCAGCCCCCCCCCGGGGGGGAGGGAGACCCAGTACTTC; CDR3 protein: CASSPPPGGRETQYF; J gene: TRBJ2-5; clone size: NA; V gene: TRBV5-4; D gene: TRBD2
CDR3 DNA: TGTGCCAGCAGTTCAACAGGGGGCTCCGGGGAGCTGTTTTTT; CDR3 protein: CASSSTGGSGELFF; J gene: TRBJ2-2; clone size: NA; V gene: TRBV6-5; D gene: TRBD1
CDR3 DNA: TGTGCCAGCAGCCAAAGGGGGTCAAACTATGGCTACACCTTC; CDR3 protein: CASSQRGSNYGYTF; J gene: TRBJ1-2; clone size: NA; V gene: TRBV4-2; D gene: NA
CDR3 DNA: TGCGCCAGCAGGGGACTAGCGGGGGAGACCCAGTACTTC; CDR3 protein: CASRGLAGETQYF; J gene: TRBJ2-5; clone size: NA; V gene: TRBV5-1; D gene: TRBD2
CDR3 DNA: TGTGCCAGCTCCCTCCGGGGGGCAGGGCATGGCTACACCTTC; CDR3 protein: CASSLRGAGHGYTF; J gene: TRBJ1-2; clone size: few; V gene: TRBV4-2; D gene: NA
CDR3 DNA: TGTGCCAGCAGTTCTAGCGGGGGCGGGGCCAACGTCCTGACTTTC; CDR3 protein: CASSSSGGGANVLTF; J gene: TRBJ2-6; clone size: NA; V gene: TRBV27; D gene: TRBD2
CDR3 DNA: TGTGCCAGCTCACCACCGTCAGGGTCCTATGGCTACACCTTC; CDR3 protein: CASSPPSGSYGYTF; J gene: TRBJ1-2; clone size: few; V gene: TRBV18; D gene: NA
CDR3 DNA: TGCGCCAGCAGCCAAGATGTGAGGGCGCTTTATGGCTACACCTTC; CDR3 protein: CASSQDVRALYGYTF; J gene: TRBJ1-2; clone size: NA; V gene: TRBV4-1; D gene: NA
CDR3 DNA: TGCAGCGCCTCGGGACAGAGCAATCAGCCCCAGCATTTT; CDR3 protein: CSASGQSNQPQHF; J gene: TRBJ1-5; clone size: NA; V gene: TRBV29-1; D gene: TRBD1
CDR3 DNA: TGTGCCAGCACCATCGGACAGGGTCTTCGTTCACCCCTCCACTTT; CDR3 protein: CASTIGQGLRSPLHF; J gene: TRBJ1-6; clone size: few; V gene: TRBV6-5; D gene: TRBD1
CDR3 DNA: TGTGCCAGCAGCTTTAAAACCGGGACAGGGGGCCCTGCAGATACGCAGTATTTT; CDR3 protein: CASSFKTGTGGPADTQYF; J gene: TRBJ2-3; clone size: NA; V gene: TRBV7-3; D gene: TRBD1
CDR3 DNA: TGTGCCAGCAAGGGGCAAACAGATACGCAGTATTTT; CDR3 protein: CASKGQTDTQYF; J gene: TRBJ2-3; clone size: NA; V gene: TRBV9; D gene: NA
CDR3 DNA: TGCGCCAGCAGCAGGATGCAGGGCGCGAACACTGAAGCTTTCTTT; CDR3 protein: CASSRMQGANTEAFF; J gene: TRBJ1-1; clone size: NA; V gene: TRBV5-1; D gene: NA
CDR3 DNA: TGTGCCAGCGCATTCAGGGGGCATGGGGCCAACGTCCTGACTTTC; CDR3 protein: CASAFRGHGANVLTF; J gene: TRBJ2-6; clone size: NA; V gene: TRBV18; D gene: TRBD1